The source of this T cell receptor (beta chain) is a study of T cell responses to AZD1222 COVID-19 vaccine (dated by TCRdb to the early 2020s). Notes on the research overall: AZD1222 recipients whose second dose came at about 4 weeks and those whose second dose came at about 12 weeks were combined into one group, since spike-specific TCR depth and breadth did not differ between the two schedules. TCR sequencing was performed for about 250 trial participants, of whom some 200 were given two doses of AZD1222 and around 26 were given two doses of MenACWY control vaccine. Trial participants were enrolled by age into subgroups of 18-55, 56-69 and 70-plus years, and around 150, 29 and 61 TCR-sequenced participants, respectively, were included in these subgroups.

Interpreted using the paper, the time point label stands for: baseline before first vaccination. Vaccinee samples were obtained from the UK trials COV001 and COV002, which included a single-blind randomized controlled phase 2/3 trial of AZD1222 (ChAdOx1 nCoV-19) in healthy adults. Trial participant PBMC samples were collected at day 0 and day 28 after the second dose for TCRbeta chain sequencing. The CDR3 regions of human TCRbeta chains were subjected to immunosequencing. The original pipeline was this. Repertoire TCRs were matched against a reference library of SARS-CoV-2-specific TCRs generated with the MIRA antigen-specificity platform. Breadth was defined as the fraction of unique TCRs that were SARS-CoV-2-associated. Depth was defined as the fraction of total T cells that were SARS-CoV-2-associated. Using the MIRA data, every spike-specific TCR was mapped to the spike region that the TCR reacted to and assigned to either a CD4 or a CD8 class. Log10-transformed breadth and depth values were compared by one-way ANOVA with Sidak's multiple comparisons tests. TCRdb stores this immuneACCESS table with in-frame sequences only. Part of the clones is absent; in the studies checked, under half of the shortfall reflects unresolved V genes, and no reason is known for the rest. Clone size and the V and J calls come from that table; the DNA yielded D and trimming. The sample contains 40,000 to 45,000 clones, 75% to 85% of them found a single time. Roughly half of the sample lies in the top ten.

V has 0 bases trimmed and J has 7 bases trimmed; junction bases matching no gene number 3. The CDR3 spans 15 residues, from the cysteine through the phenylalanine. Only CDR3 DNA is held: 45 bases, read in frame from base 1. The germline V gene provides CDR1 SGHRS and CDR2 YFSETQ. In the case of this clone: The specificity of this receptor is unknown. No quality values exist for individual bases; no much larger clone is one base distant.

What the research found in general, with its limitations: Because no day 14 peak-response samples were available, repertoires were characterized only after the peak T cell response. Reportedly, close to half of the unique spike-specific TCRs recognized epitopes lying outside the regions that are mutated in the B.1.351 and B.1.1.7 variants. Most participants were white British and females outnumbered males, and the authors suggested that clonal diversity may have been underestimated. In the small 56-69-year group, the increase in depth fell short of significance, most likely because of low power. A significant rise in spike-specific TCR breadth and depth was observed after two AZD1222 doses relative to day 0 and relative to MenACWY recipients. The whole spike protein was spanned by vaccine-associated CD4 TCRs, and dominant responses were seen in regions 160-218 and 743-854. Conclusions about previously exposed vaccinees are limited, since just five to seven AZD1222 recipients were seropositive for SARS-CoV-2 at baseline.

This chain joins TRBV5-1 to TRBJ1-4; the central 10 bases match TRBD1. The sample consisted of peripheral blood, taken on day 0 of AZD1222 vaccination. The clonotype originates from an adult in good health. Here the CDR3 is given as CASSLGTGGSEKLFF. The DNA reads as follows: TGCGCCAGCAGCTTGGGGACAGGGGGGAGTGAAAAACTGTTTTTT.